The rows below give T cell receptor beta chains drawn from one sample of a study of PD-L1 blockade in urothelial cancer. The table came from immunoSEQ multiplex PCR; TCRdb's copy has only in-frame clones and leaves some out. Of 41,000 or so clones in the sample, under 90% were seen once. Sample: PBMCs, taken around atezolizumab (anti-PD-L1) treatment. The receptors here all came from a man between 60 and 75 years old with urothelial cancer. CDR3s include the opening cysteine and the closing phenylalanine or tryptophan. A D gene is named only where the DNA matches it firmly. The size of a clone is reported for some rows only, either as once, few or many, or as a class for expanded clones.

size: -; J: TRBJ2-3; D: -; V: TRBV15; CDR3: CATSRDFSRGSTDTQYF; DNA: TGTGCCACCAGCAGAGATTTCTCACGGGGGAGCACAGATACGCAGTATTTT
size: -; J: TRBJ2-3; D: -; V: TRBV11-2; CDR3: CASSLEGQSGAPTQYF; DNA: TGTGCCAGCAGCTTAGAAGGACAGTCCGGGGCTCCTACGCAGTATTTT
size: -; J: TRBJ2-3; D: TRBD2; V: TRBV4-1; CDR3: CASSQVVSGGPSTDTQYF; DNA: TGCGCCAGCAGCCAAGTGGTTAGCGGGGGCCCGAGCACAGATACGCAGTATTTT
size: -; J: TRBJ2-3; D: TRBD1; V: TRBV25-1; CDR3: CASKPGQESTDTQYF; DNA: TGTGCCAGCAAACCGGGACAGGAGAGCACAGATACGCAGTATTTT
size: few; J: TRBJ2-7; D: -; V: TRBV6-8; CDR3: CASSHGEAYEQYF; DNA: TGTGCTAGCAGTCACGGGGAGGCATACGAGCAGTACTTC
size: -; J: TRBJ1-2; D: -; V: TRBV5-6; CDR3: CASSLGTVSYGYTF; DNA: TGTGCCAGCAGCTTGGGGACAGTCAGCTATGGCTACACCTTC
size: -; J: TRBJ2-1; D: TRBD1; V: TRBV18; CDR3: CASSPDRVTYNEQFF; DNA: TGTGCCAGCTCACCAGACAGGGTGACCTACAATGAGCAGTTCTTC
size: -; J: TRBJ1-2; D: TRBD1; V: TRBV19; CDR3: CASSESGQVFYGYTF; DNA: TGTGCCAGTAGCGAATCGGGACAGGTTTTCTATGGCTACACCTTC
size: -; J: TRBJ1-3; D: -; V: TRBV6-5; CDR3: CASMQLVSGNTIYF; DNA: TGTGCCAGCATGCAACTTGTCTCTGGAAACACCATATATTTT
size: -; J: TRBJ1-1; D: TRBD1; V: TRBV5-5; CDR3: CASSLATGGTEAFF; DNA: TGTGCCAGCAGCTTGGCCACAGGGGGCACTGAAGCTTTCTTT
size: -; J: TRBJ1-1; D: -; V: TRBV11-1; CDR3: CASSSSQGMNTEAFF; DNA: TGTGCCAGCAGCTCCTCTCAGGGGATGAACACTGAAGCTTTCTTT